This T cell receptor (beta chain) was retrieved from a study of shared clonotypes between healthy human individuals. Findings of the study overall: Between a few donors, naive CD4 clonotypes were shared at a level of approximately 5%.

This CDR3 contains 16 residues. The V and J ends lost 8 bases and 2 bases, in that order; junction bases with no gene match: 9. Germline V gene sequence: CDR1 SNHLY, CDR2 FYNNEI. Each replicate PCR on the sorted subsets used roughly 190 ng DNA (around 30,000 T cell genomes). Libraries were prepared by immunoSEQ multiplex PCR; TCRdb keeps only in-frame clonotypes and omits some of them. The sample lists around 1.5 million clones, 98% occurring once. Notes on this clone: What it binds is unknown.

The sequence derives from a man aged 25 to 45 in good health. The sequenced sample was naive CD4+ T cells sorted from blood. Subset meaning: CD45RA+ positively selected. This sequence joins TRBV2 and TRBJ2-2; 9 bases are shared with TRBD2. The CDR3 region is CASLGGRALNTGELFF. The DNA for the CDR3 is TGTGCCAGCCTCGGCGGGAGGGCCCTAAACACCGGGGAGCTGTTTTTT.